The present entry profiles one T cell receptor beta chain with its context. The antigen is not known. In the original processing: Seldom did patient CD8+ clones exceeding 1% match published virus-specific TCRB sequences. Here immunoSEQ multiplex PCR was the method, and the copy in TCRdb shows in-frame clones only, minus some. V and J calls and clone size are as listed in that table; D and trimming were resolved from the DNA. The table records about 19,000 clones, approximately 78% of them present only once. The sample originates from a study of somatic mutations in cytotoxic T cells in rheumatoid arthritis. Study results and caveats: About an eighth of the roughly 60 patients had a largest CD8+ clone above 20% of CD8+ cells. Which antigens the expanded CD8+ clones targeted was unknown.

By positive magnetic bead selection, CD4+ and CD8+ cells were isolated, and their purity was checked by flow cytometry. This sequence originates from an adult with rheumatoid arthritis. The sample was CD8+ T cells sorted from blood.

The CDR3 DNA follows: TGTGCCAGCAGCGCCACACCAGCGGTTAAGAATGAGCAGTTCTTC. It translates to CASSATPAVKNEQFF. V usage is TRBV9 and J usage is TRBJ2-1, with D perhaps matching TRBD2 (5 bases). Germline CDR1 and CDR2: SGDLS and YYNGEE. The CDR3 has 15 amino acids. The V and J ends lost 3 bases and 7 bases respectively, with 17 bases between them.